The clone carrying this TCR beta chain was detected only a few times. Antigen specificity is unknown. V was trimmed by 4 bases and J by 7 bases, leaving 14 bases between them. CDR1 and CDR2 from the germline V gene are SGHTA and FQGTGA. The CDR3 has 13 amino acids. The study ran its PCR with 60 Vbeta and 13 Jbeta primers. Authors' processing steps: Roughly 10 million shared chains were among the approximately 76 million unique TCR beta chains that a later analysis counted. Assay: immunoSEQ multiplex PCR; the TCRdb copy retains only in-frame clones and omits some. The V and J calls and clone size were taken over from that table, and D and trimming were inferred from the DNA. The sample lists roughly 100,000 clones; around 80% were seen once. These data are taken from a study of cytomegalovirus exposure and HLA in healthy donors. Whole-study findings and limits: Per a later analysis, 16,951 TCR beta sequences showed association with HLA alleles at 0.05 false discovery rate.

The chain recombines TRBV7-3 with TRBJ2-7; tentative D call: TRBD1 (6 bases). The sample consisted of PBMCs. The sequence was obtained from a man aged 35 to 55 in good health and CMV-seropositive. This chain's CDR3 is CASSSDRLREQYF. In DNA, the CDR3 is TGTGCCAGCAGCTCGGACAGATTGAGGGAGCAGTACTTC.